Each of the 30 T cell receptor beta chains below was sequenced from the same sample in a study of blood T cell repertoires in COVID-19. The method was immunoSEQ multiplex PCR; TCRdb's version includes in-frame clones alone and lacks a portion of them. This table has 210,000 or so clones, 80% to 90% appearing once. Sample: peripheral blood. These receptor sequences come from a man aged 45-60 years with acute or convalescent COVID-19.

V is TRBV10-2 and J is TRBJ1-5; the match to TRBD1 covers 7 bases. This CDR3 has 16 residues. Trimming removed 10 bases from V and 3 bases from J; junction bases left unmatched: 15. The germline gives CDR1 WSHSY, CDR2 SAAADI. This chain's CDR3 is CATCTGALDFNQPQHF. CDR3 in DNA: TGCGCCACATGTACAGGGGCCCTCGACTTCAATCAGCCCCAGCATTTT.

The chain's CDR3 is CASSLGEWQRYEQYF. DNA for the CDR3: TGTGCCAGCAGCTTGGGTGAATGGCAGCGCTACGAGCAGTACTTC. This chain connects TRBV11-2 to TRBJ2-7; D gene unclear. Per the germline V gene, CDR1 is SGHAT and CDR2 is FQNNGV. The V end lost 3 bases, the J end lost 3 bases, and 15 bases lay between the germline ends. CDR3 length: 15 residues.

The chain has TRBV11-3 and TRBJ2-1; D gene uncertain. Germline V gives CDR1 SGHNT, CDR2 YENEEA. This CDR3 has 11 residues. The V end lost 0 bases, the J end lost 10 bases, and 4 bases lay between the germline ends. DNA of the CDR3: TGTGCCAGCAGCTTAGACAGGGAGCAGTTCTTC. It translates to CASSLDREQFF.

This clone was seen only once. The V gene is TRBV5-1, the J gene TRBJ2-1, with TRBD2 as a possible D gene (7 bases). From germline, CDR1 is SGHRS and CDR2 YFSETQ. This CDR3 has 18 residues. Trimming stripped 1 base from V and 2 bases from J, with 19 bases between. The CDR3 here is CASSLFGIGGQTYNEQFF. In DNA form, the CDR3 reads TGCGCCAGCAGCTTGTTCGGAATCGGGGGGCAAACCTACAATGAGCAGTTCTTC.

The chain joins TRBV9 to TRBJ2-2; weak D call: TRBD2 (6 bases). Between the trimmed V and J ends, which lost 7 bases and 5 bases, there was a span of 15 bases. Germline V gives CDR1 SGDLS, CDR2 YYNGEE. The CDR3 is 14 amino acids. The CDR3 nucleotides read TGTGCCAGCCGGGGGAGTATGTCTACCGGGGAGCTGTTTTTT. Protein: CASRGSMSTGELFF.

The chain combines TRBV19 with TRBJ1-5; no firm D call. V lost 0 bases to trimming and J lost 7 bases, with 10 bases between them. CDR3 length equals 14 residues. Germline CDR1 LNHDA, CDR2 SQIVND (reference sequence). The DNA for the CDR3 is TGTGCCAGTAGTATAGAACCGGGTTGGCAGCCCCAGCATTTT. It specifies CASSIEPGWQPQHF.

The rearrangement joins TRBV18 to TRBJ2-1; no reliable D call. The length of the CDR3 is 15 residues. Trimming pared 3 bases from V and 0 bases from J, leaving 9 bases between. The germline gives CDR1 KGHSH, CDR2 LQKENI. The CDR3 protein is CASSPRLDSYNEQFF. CDR3 in DNA: TGTGCCAGCTCACCCCGACTCGACTCCTACAATGAGCAGTTCTTC.

This chain links TRBV30 with TRBJ2-7, with a weak D call TRBD1 (5 bases). The CDR3 consists of 12 residues. Germline lookup yields CDR1 GTSNPN and CDR2 SVGIG (reference sequence). The V end lost 1 base, the J end lost 2 bases, and 6 bases lay between the germline ends. CDR3 DNA sequence: TGTGCCTGGAGTGAACAGGCCTACGAGCAGTACTTC. This translates into CAWSEQAYEQYF.

V usage is TRBV5-6 and J usage is TRBJ2-2; D perhaps matches TRBD1 (6 bases). The ends were cut back, 1 base at V and 1 base at J, with 11 bases in the middle. Germline CDR1 is SGHDT and CDR2 is YYEEEE. The CDR3 spans 16 residues. The DNA for the CDR3 is TGTGCCAGCAGCTTGTTCAGGGGACGGAACACCGGGGAGCTGTTTTTT. Translated: CASSLFRGRNTGELFF.

The chain links TRBV5-4 to TRBJ1-1, with D tentatively TRBD1 (6 bases). Germline V lookup: CDR1 SGHNT, CDR2 YYREEE (reference sequence). With 0 bases removed from V and 10 bases from J, the gap between germline ends came to 13 bases. The length of the CDR3 is 13 residues. The chain's CDR3 is CASSLVWTVVAFF. CDR3 DNA sequence: TGTGCCAGCAGCTTGGTCTGGACAGTTGTAGCTTTCTTT.

The J gene is TRBJ1-6, the V gene TRBV7-9; no firm D call. V lost 4 bases to trimming and J lost 0 bases, with 7 bases between them. This CDR3 has 15 amino acids. Germline V gene lookup returns CDR1 SEHNR and CDR2 FQNEAQ (reference sequence). The CDR3 region has the DNA TGTGCCAGCAGCTCGGGGAGCTCCTATAATTCACCCCTCCACTTT. Amino acid sequence: CASSSGSSYNSPLHF.

The V and J genes are TRBV9 and TRBJ1-4, with a tentative D call TRBD1 (6 bases). The germline V gene has CDR1 SGDLS and CDR2 YYNGEE. With 4 bases removed from V and 0 bases from J, the gap between germline ends came to 10 bases. The CDR3 is made up of 15 amino acids. In DNA, the CDR3 is TGTGCCAGCAGCTCACAGGGCGCAACTAATGAAAAACTGTTTTTT. It specifies CASSSQGATNEKLFF.

CDR3 bases: TGTGCCAGCAGTTTTAAGGGACAGGGGGCTAACTATGGCTACACCTTC. This encodes CASSFKGQGANYGYTF. The V gene is TRBV27, the J gene TRBJ1-2; 11 positions match TRBD1. Germline trimming cut 3 bases from V and 0 bases from J; bases unmatched to any gene: 3. CDR3 length: 16 amino acids. The germline CDR1 and CDR2 sequences are MNHEY and SMNVEV (reference sequence).

This clone was counted a few times. CDR3 DNA sequence: TGTGCCATCAGTGTCGTAGAGACAGTGAATGAGCAGTTCTTC. Residues: CAISVVETVNEQFF. The gene calls are TRBV10-3 and TRBJ2-1; maybe TRBD1 (5 bases). The CDR3 runs 14 residues. CDR1 is ENHRY, CDR2 SYGVKD, per germline. Trimming left V 4 bases short and J 7 bases short, with 14 bases between.

CDR3 in DNA: TGTGCCAGCAGTATACAGGGAAACACTGAAGCTTTCTTT. It is translated as CASSIQGNTEAFF. This chain links TRBV6-5 with TRBJ1-1; D is perhaps TRBD1 (6 bases). V dropped 5 bases and J dropped 2 bases, with 9 bases sitting between them. The CDR3 contains 13 residues. Germline loops: CDR1 MNHEY, CDR2 SVGAGI.

V is TRBV30 and J is TRBJ1-2, with D hard to call. Germline loops: CDR1 GTSNPN, CDR2 SVGIG (reference sequence). The CDR3 is 11 residues long. V shed 5 bases and J shed 2 bases, with 6 bases lying between them. CDR3 nucleotides: TGTGCCTGGCGCCAGAACTATGGCTACACCTTC. This translates into CAWRQNYGYTF.

Here the CDR3 reads CASSPRQGATEAFF. CDR3 sequence (DNA): TGTGCCAGCAGTCCCAGACAGGGGGCCACTGAAGCTTTCTTT. The chain recombines TRBV6-5 with TRBJ1-1, with 10 bases lining up with TRBD1. The CDR3 has 14 amino acids. From germline, CDR1 is MNHEY and CDR2 SVGAGI. V lost 5 bases to trimming and J lost 4 bases; unmatched junction nucleotides: 4.

The chain combines TRBV5-1 with TRBJ2-3; 9 bases line up with TRBD1. The J segment lost 2 bases and the V segment lost 4 bases, leaving 2 bases of the junction unmatched. The CDR3 spans 14 residues. The germline V gene encodes CDR1 SGHRS and CDR2 YFSETQ. CDR3 sequence (DNA): TGCGCCAGCAGCAGGGACAGGGACACAGATACGCAGTATTTT. It is translated as CASSRDRDTDTQYF. Looking up the rest from reference TRBV5-1 and TRBJ2-3 gives the full variable domain: KAGVTQTPRYLIKTRGQQVTLSCSPISGHRSVSWYQQTPGQGLQFLFEYFSETQRNKGNFPGRFSGRQFSNSRSEMNVSTLELGDSALYLCASSRDRDTDTQYFGPGTRLTVL.

The chain joins TRBV2 to TRBJ1-5; 11 bases line up with TRBD1. Germline loops: CDR1 SNHLY, CDR2 FYNNEI. J was trimmed by 0 bases and V by 10 bases; bases with no gene match: 14. CDR3 length equals 18 residues. CDR3 in amino acids: CATSSGQGGTNSNQPQHF. The CDR3 region has the DNA TGTGCCACCTCCTCGGGACAGGGGGGCACTAATAGCAATCAGCCCCAGCATTTT. The complete variable domain, with remaining parts taken from reference TRBV2 and TRBJ1-5, reads EPEVTQTPSHQVTQMGQEVILRCVPISNHLYFYWYRQILGQKVEFLVSFYNNEISEKSEIFDDQFSVERPDGSNFTLKIRSTKLEDSAMYFCATSSGQGGTNSNQPQHFGDGTRLSIL.

This clone was found once. This chain connects TRBV5-6 to TRBJ1-4, with a weak D call TRBD1 (5 bases). CDR1 is SGHDT and CDR2 is YYEEEE in the germline V gene. The CDR3 has 15 amino acids. The V end lost 3 bases, the J end lost 8 bases, and 17 bases lay between the germline ends. DNA for the CDR3: TGTGCCAGCAGCTCCTACGACCGGGACTTGGAAAAACTGTTTTTT. Residues: CASSSYDRDLEKLFF. Filled out from reference TRBV5-6 and TRBJ1-4, the complete variable domain reads DAGVTQSPTHLIKTRGQQVTLRCSPKSGHDTVSWYQQALGQGPQFIFQYYEEEERQRGNFPDRFSGHQFPNYSSELNVNALLLGDSALYLCASSSYDRDLEKLFFGSGTQLSVL.

The chain recombines TRBV7-6 with TRBJ2-5; 7 bases match TRBD1. Germline values: CDR1 SGHVS, CDR2 FNYEAQ. The CDR3 consists of 15 residues. Trimming cost V 3 bases and J 1 base; bases outside gene matches: 5. The CDR3 DNA reads TGTGCCAGCAGCTTCGGCGACAGGGCCCAAGAGACCCAGTACTTC. Translated: CASSFGDRAQETQYF.

The chain joins TRBV5-1 to TRBJ2-7, with 9 nucleotides matching TRBD1. V gave up 4 bases and J gave up 4 bases; unmatched junction bases: 12. CDR1 SGHRS and CDR2 YFSETQ come from the germline V gene. The CDR3 consists of 16 residues. The CDR3 DNA reads TGCGCCAGCAGCGCGTACGAGGGACAGGGTACGTACGAGCAGTACTTC. This encodes CASSAYEGQGTYEQYF.

This clone came up a few times. The CDR3 DNA follows: TGTGCCAGCAGCTCTCAGGGGTCCGGACCCTACGAGCAGTACTTC. It translates to CASSSQGSGPYEQYF. The gene calls are TRBV7-2 and TRBJ2-7; weak D call: TRBD1 (6 bases). CDR3 length equals 15 residues. The germline V gene encodes CDR1 SGHTA and CDR2 FQGNSA. Trimming pared 4 bases from V and 2 bases from J, leaving 15 bases between.

The chain uses TRBV9 and TRBJ1-2, with TRBD1 as a possible D gene (6 bases). The CDR3 has 13 residues. V was shortened by 4 bases and J by 7 bases, with 14 bases between the two germline ends. Germline-derived CDR1 and CDR2 are SGDLS and YYNGEE. This CDR3 reads CASSLSRGGGYTF. CDR3 DNA: TGTGCCAGCAGCCTCTCCCGAGGGGGTGGCTACACCTTC. Drawing the rest from reference TRBV9 and TRBJ1-2, the complete variable domain is DSGVTQTPKHLITATGQRVTLRCSPRSGDLSVYWYQQSLDQGLQFLIQYYNGEERAKGNILERFSAQQFPDLHSELNLSSLELGDSALYFCASSLSRGGGYTFGSGTRLTVV.

The chain uses TRBV2 and TRBJ1-2; D is ambiguous. Trimming removed 5 bases from V and 7 bases from J, with 20 bases in between. CDR1 is SNHLY and CDR2 is FYNNEI in the germline V gene. The CDR3 runs to 15 residues. CDR3 amino acids: CASSYLRREMSGYTF. The CDR3 nucleotides are TGTGCCAGCAGTTATCTCAGACGGGAAATGAGTGGCTACACCTTC.

The rearrangement joins TRBV11-2 to TRBJ1-5, with D hard to call. Germline loops: CDR1 SGHAT, CDR2 FQNNGV. Trimming removed 1 base at V and 0 bases at J, with 10 bases between. This CDR3 has 16 residues. Here the CDR3 DNA reads TGTGCCAGCAGCTTAGGGAGTCCTTATAGCAATCAGCCCCAGCATTTT. This translates into CASSLGSPYSNQPQHF.

This rearrangement joins TRBV11-3 to TRBJ1-1; D is perhaps TRBD1 (5 bases). The V end lost 0 bases, the J end lost 6 bases, and 11 bases lay between the germline ends. Germline CDR1 and CDR2: SGHNT and YENEEA. CDR3 length: 14 amino acids. The CDR3 protein is CASSLDGGSAEAFF. CDR3 nucleotide sequence: TGTGCCAGCAGCTTAGACGGGGGGTCGGCTGAAGCTTTCTTT. The whole variable domain, filled in from reference TRBV11-3 and TRBJ1-1, reads EAGVVQSPRYKIIEKKQPVAFWCNPISGHNTLYWYLQNLGQGPELLIRYENEEAVDDSQLPKDRFSAERLKGVDSTLKIQPAELGDSAVYLCASSLDGGSAEAFFGQGTRLTVV.

The chain uses TRBV7-9 and TRBJ2-1; tentative D call: TRBD2 (5 bases). V lost 0 bases to trimming and J lost 1 base, with 16 bases between them. The CDR3 is 18 residues long. Germline-derived CDR1 and CDR2 are SEHNR and FQNEAQ (reference sequence). CDR3 coding DNA: TGTGCCAGCAGCTTAGCCCTGAGGGTCGGGGTATCCTACAATGAGCAGTTCTTC. Protein sequence: CASSLALRVGVSYNEQFF.

This clone appeared a single time. The rearrangement uses TRBV19 and TRBJ2-6, with 10 bases matching TRBD1. CDR3 length equals 16 residues. V lost 5 bases and J lost 4; bases outside the gene matches: 5. Per germline, CDR1 LNHDA and CDR2 SQIVND (reference sequence). The CDR3 loop reads CASSADRGQGANVLTF. In DNA, the CDR3 is TGTGCCAGTAGTGCCGACAGGGGGCAAGGGGCCAACGTCCTGACTTTC.

This chain uses TRBV4-1 with TRBJ1-1; TRBD1 aligns across 11 bases. J gave up 4 bases and V 1 base, and 11 bases lay outside the gene matches. Germline CDR1 MGHRA, CDR2 YSYEKL. The CDR3 covers 18 residues. The CDR3 loop reads CASSQVARTGGMGTEAFF. In DNA form, the CDR3 reads TGCGCCAGCAGCCAAGTAGCTCGGACAGGGGGCATGGGCACTGAAGCTTTCTTT.